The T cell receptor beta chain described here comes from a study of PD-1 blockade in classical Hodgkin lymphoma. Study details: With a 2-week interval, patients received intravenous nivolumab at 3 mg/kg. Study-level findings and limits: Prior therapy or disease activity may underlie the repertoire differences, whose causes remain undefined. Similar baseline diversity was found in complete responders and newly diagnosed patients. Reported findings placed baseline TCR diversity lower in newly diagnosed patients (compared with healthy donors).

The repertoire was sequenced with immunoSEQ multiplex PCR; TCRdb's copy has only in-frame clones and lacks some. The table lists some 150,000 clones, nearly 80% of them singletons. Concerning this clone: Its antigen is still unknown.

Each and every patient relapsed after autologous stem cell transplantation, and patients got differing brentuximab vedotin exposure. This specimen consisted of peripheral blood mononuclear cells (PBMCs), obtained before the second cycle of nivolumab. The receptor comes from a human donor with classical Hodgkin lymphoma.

The DNA of the CDR3 is TGTGCTAGTGGTTTGTACTCTGGAAACACCATATATTTT. Residues: CASGLYSGNTIYF. The chain has TRBV12-5 and TRBJ1-3; D uncertain. Germline loops: CDR1 LGHNT, CDR2 FRNRAP. CDR3 size: 13 residues. V was trimmed by 2 bases and J by 0 bases, leaving 2 bases between them.